The clone carrying this TCR beta chain was counted between two and nine times. The CDR3 sequence is 12 residues long. The germline CDR1 and CDR2 sequences are SQVTM and ANQGSEA. A second PCR, run for 7 to 11 cycles, used a sample-barcoded 5' primer plus a J-beta primer mix. TCRdb called the 5' RACE reads again in MiXCR, with one record for every CDR3 protein. The sample records hundreds of thousands of distinct CDR3 sequences, around 50% being singletons. This sample was taken from a study of blood T cells in healthy people across ages. The chain joins TRBV29-1 to TRBJ2-4, with D tentatively TRBD1 (8 bases). The J call may be wrong; the DNA end is better matched by TRBJ2-7. The sequenced material came from blood. The receptor's source is a man older than 75 in good health. This CDR3 is CSVGTGRDEQYF. The CDR3 DNA sequence: TGCAGCGTTGGGACAGGGAGGGACGAGCAGTACTTC.